A selection of T cell receptor beta chains follows, all from one sample in a study of T cells in Graves' hyperthyroidism and ophthalmopathy. TCRdb reprocessed the multiplex PCR reads with MiXCR, giving one entry per CDR3 protein. The sample records hundreds of thousands of distinct CDR3 sequences, about 14% being singletons. The sequenced sample was blood. These receptors came from a woman under 30 with Graves' hyperthyroidism. CDR3s leave out the opening cysteine and the closing phenylalanine or tryptophan. Each record gives: V gene, D gene, CDR3 protein. A D gene is named only where the DNA matches it firmly.

V: TRBV6-2/TRBV6-3; D: TRBD2; CDR3: ASRPKLAGHYNEQF
V: TRBV6-2/TRBV6-3; D: TRBD1; CDR3: ASRPGQGSNQPQH
V: TRBV6-1; D: TRBD2; CDR3: ASSFGGLASEQF
V: TRBV7-3; D: TRBD2; CDR3: ASSFSGRHQETQY
V: TRBV9; D: -; CDR3: ASSVEPKNTGELF
V: TRBV9; D: TRBD2; CDR3: ASSETSGSIYEQY
V: TRBV2; D: -; CDR3: ASSDSNSYEQY
V: TRBV13; D: -; CDR3: ASSFPGVMNTEAF
V: TRBV12-3/TRBV12-4; D: -; CDR3: ASSRLPRLEGIVYEQY
V: TRBV6-2/TRBV6-3; D: TRBD2; CDR3: ATGGSGRLASQETQY
V: TRBV7-9; D: -; CDR3: ASSPGPVDTGELF
V: TRBV28; D: -; CDR3: ASRPQAVGNSPLH
V: TRBV5-5; D: -; CDR3: ASSSEGWGDTQY
V: TRBV20-1; D: -; CDR3: SARDQQVSKAF
V: TRBV28; D: -; CDR3: ASRASRDTRSQY
V: TRBV20-1; D: TRBD2; CDR3: SARTSGNNEQF
V: TRBV3-1; D: -; CDR3: ASSQYSGPYGYT
V: TRBV20-1; D: -; CDR3: SARDQRGMNQPQH
V: TRBV3-1; D: -; CDR3: ASSQGLANSYEQY
V: TRBV7-9; D: -; CDR3: ASSFGNEQF
V: TRBV5-1; D: -; CDR3: ASSQGSPNIQY
V: TRBV7-2; D: TRBD1; CDR3: ASSWGTGGWRSTEAF
V: TRBV27; D: -; CDR3: ASSLWYSEGAQPQH
V: TRBV6-1; D: TRBD2; CDR3: ASSENRLAGGPHIDTQY
V: TRBV7-9; D: -; CDR3: ASSILELLQGRDEKLF
V: TRBV7-9; D: TRBD2; CDR3: ASMRLAGGRGTDTQY
V: TRBV11-2; D: -; CDR3: ASSLVFPSEDSYEQY
V: TRBV25-1; D: TRBD2; CDR3: ASSLAGGVPEQF
V: TRBV5-1; D: -; CDR3: ASSPERFSYEQY
V: TRBV27; D: -; CDR3: ASSWGAGLNTEAF
V: TRBV6-1; D: -; CDR3: ASSTRDNPQY
V: TRBV5-4; D: -; CDR3: ASSLGPGKDEQY
V: TRBV24-1; D: -; CDR3: ATSDGRFEAF
V: TRBV4-1; D: -; CDR3: ASSPVGAGTYNEQF
V: TRBV6-1; D: -; CDR3: ASSEAWAGGYT
V: TRBV3-1; D: -; CDR3: ASSQEGVEKLF
V: TRBV11-2; D: -; CDR3: ASSLGQDEQF